This entry concerns a single T cell receptor (beta chain). Clones were read by immunoSEQ multiplex PCR, and TCRdb kept only the in-frame ones, dropping some. Of around 60,000 clones in the sample, about four fifths were seen once. Germline V gene sequence: CDR1 SGHNT, CDR2 YYREEE (reference sequence). The CDR3 is made up of 13 amino acids. V shed 4 bases and J 3 bases; nucleotides not matched to a gene: 4. The data belong to a study of blood T cell repertoires in COVID-19. Study summary: From T cells, B-cell-depleted T cells, or PBMCs came the material, which was cDNA or gDNA.

The genes are TRBV5-4 and TRBJ2-7; the match to TRBD1 covers 7 bases. The source is a woman of 80 years or more with active or convalescent COVID-19. Sequencing was carried out using peripheral blood. The CDR3 sequence: CASSPGGLYEQYF. The CDR3 DNA reads as TGTGCCAGCAGCCCAGGGGGTCTCTACGAGCAGTACTTC.